This T cell receptor (beta chain) was recovered during a study of cytomegalovirus exposure and HLA in healthy donors. Whole-study results and caveats: The study designated 164 TCR beta chains cytomegalovirus-associated.

V lost 3 bases to trimming and J lost 5 bases; unmatched junction nucleotides: 7. This CDR3 is 14 amino acids long. Per the germline V gene, CDR1 is SGHNT and CDR2 is YYREEE (reference sequence). The table came from immunoSEQ multiplex PCR; TCRdb's copy has only in-frame clones and leaves some out. Among approximately 240,000 clones listed, about 93% were seen once. A word on this clone: Antigen specificity is unknown.

The receptor was isolated from a woman aged 18-29 years in good health and CMV-seronegative. The sample taken for sequencing was PBMCs. This sequence joins TRBV5-4 and TRBJ1-2; 7 bases are shared with TRBD1. The CDR3 DNA is TGTGCCAGCAGCTGGAGGGACAGAGAGTATGGCTACACCTTC. Protein product: CASSWRDREYGYTF.